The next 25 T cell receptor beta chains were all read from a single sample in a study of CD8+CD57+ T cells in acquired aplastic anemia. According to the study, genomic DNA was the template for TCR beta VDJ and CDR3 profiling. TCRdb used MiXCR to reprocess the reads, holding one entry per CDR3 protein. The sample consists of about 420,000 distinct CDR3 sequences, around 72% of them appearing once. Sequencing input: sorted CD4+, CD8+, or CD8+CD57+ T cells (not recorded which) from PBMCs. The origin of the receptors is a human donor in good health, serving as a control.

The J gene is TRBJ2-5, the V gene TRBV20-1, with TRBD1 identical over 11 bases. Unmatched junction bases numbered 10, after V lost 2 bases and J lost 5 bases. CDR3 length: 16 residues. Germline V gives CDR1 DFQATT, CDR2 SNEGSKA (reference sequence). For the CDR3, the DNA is TGCAGTGCTAGAAGGACAGGGGGCTCCTACAATGAGACCCAGTACTTC. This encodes CSARRTGGSYNETQYF.

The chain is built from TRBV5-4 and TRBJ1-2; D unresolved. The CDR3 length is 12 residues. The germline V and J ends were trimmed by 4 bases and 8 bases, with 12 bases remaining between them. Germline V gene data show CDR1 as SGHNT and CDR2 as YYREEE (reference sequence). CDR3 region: CASSPTTHGYTF. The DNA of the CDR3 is TGTGCCAGCAGCCCAACCACGCACGGCTACACCTTC.

The CDR3 here is CASSAPPGDRDTDAQFF. CDR3 DNA: TGTGCCAGCAGTGCACCACCTGGCGACAGGGACACAGATGCGCAGTTCTTC. This sequence joins TRBV25-1 and TRBJ2-3; 7 bases match TRBD1. TRBJ2-1 matches the DNA end more closely, so the J call is doubtful. This CDR3 contains 17 residues. CDR1 is MGHDK, CDR2 SYGVNS, per germline.

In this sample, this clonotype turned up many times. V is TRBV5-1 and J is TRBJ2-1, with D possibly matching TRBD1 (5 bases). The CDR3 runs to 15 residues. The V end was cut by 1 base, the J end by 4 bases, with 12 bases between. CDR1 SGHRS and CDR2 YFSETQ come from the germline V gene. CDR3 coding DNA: TGCGCCAGCAGCTTGCTCCAGGGTAATTACAATGAGCAGTTCTTC. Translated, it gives CASSLLQGNYNEQFF.

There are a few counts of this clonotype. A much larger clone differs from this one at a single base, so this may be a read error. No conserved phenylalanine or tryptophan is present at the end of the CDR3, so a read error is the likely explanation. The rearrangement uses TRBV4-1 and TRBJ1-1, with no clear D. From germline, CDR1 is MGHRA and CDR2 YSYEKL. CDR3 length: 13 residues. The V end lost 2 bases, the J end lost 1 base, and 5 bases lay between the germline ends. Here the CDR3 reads CASSQTANTEAFL. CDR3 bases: TGCGCCAGCAGCCAAACTGCGAACACTGAAGCTTTCCTT.

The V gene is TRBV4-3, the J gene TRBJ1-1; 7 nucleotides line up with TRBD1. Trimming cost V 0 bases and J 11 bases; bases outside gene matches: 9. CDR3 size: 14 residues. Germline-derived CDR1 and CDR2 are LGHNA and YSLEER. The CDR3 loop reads CASSQEGSGGRAFF. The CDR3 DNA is TGCGCCAGCAGCCAAGAAGGGTCAGGGGGACGCGCTTTCTTT.

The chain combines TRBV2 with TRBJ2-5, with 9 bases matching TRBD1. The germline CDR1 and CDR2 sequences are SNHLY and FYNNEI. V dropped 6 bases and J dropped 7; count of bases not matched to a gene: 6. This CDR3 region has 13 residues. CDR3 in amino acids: CASSSTGGGTQYF. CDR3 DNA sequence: TGTGCCAGCAGCTCGACAGGGGGTGGGACCCAGTACTTC.

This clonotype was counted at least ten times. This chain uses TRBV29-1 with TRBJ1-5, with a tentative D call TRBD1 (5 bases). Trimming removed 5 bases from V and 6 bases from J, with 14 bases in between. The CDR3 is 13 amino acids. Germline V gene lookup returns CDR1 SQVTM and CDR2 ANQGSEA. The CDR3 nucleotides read TGCAGCGTTATGCAGGGAGCAGGTCAGCCCCAGCATTTT. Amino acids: CSVMQGAGQPQHF.

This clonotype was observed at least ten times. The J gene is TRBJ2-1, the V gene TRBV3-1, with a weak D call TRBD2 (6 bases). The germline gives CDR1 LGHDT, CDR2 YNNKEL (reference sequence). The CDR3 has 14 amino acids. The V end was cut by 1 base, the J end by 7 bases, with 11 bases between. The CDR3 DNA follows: TGTGCCAGCAGCCAAGCCGGGGGTGGAAATGAGCAGTTCTTC. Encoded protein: CASSQAGGGNEQFF.

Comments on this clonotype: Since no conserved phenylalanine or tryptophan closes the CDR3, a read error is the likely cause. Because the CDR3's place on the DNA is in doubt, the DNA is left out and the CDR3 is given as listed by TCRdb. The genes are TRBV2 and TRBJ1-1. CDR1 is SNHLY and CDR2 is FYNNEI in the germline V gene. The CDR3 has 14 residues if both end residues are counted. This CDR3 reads CASSSVGEETQYFG.

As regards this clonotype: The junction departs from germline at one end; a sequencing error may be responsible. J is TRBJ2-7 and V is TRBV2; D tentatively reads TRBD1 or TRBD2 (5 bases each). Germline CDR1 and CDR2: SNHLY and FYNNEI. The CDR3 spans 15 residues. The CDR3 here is CASSLKQVGIYDQYF. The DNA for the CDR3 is TGTGCCAGCAGCTTAAAACAGGTCGGGATTTACGACCAGTACTTC. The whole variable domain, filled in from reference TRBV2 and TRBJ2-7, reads EPEVTQTPSHQVTQMGQEVILRCVPISNHLYFYWYRQILGQKVEFLVSFYNNEISEKSEIFDDQFSVERPDGSNFTLKIRSTKLEDSAMYFCASSLKQVGIYDQYFGPGTRLTVT.

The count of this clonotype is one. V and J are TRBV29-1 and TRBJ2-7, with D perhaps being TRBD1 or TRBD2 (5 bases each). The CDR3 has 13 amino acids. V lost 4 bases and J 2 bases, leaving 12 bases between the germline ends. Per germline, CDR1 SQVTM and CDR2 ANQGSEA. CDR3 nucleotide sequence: TGCAGCGTTGGGGGACCGCCGGCCTACGAGCAGTACTTC. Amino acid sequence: CSVGGPPAYEQYF.

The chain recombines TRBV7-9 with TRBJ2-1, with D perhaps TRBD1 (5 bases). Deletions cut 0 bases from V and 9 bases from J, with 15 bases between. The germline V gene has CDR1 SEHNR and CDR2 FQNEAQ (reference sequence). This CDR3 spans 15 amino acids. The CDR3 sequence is CASSLAQGAWGEQFF. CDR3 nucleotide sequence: TGTGCCAGCAGCTTAGCGCAGGGCGCCTGGGGTGAGCAGTTCTTC.

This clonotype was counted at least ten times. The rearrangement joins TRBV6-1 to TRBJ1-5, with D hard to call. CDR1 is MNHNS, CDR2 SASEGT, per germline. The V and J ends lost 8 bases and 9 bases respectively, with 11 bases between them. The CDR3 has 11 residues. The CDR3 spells CASGTRGPQHF. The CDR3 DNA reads TGTGCCAGCGGAACCCGGGGGCCCCAGCATTTT.

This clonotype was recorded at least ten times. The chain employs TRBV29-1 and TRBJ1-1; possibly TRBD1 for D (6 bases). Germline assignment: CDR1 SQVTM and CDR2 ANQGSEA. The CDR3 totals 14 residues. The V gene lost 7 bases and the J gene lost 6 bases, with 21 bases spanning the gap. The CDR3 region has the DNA TGCAGCGCGGATAGAGGGGGAGCTGGCGCTGAAGCTTTCTTT. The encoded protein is CSADRGGAGAEAFF.

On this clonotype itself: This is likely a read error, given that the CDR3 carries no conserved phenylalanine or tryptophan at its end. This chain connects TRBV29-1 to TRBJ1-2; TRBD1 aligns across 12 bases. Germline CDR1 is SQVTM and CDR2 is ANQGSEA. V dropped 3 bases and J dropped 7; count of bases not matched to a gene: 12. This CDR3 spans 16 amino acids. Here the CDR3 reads CSVDSIMGQGAGGYTL. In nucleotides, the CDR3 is TGCAGCGTTGACTCAATCATGGGACAGGGGGCGGGTGGCTACACCTTG.

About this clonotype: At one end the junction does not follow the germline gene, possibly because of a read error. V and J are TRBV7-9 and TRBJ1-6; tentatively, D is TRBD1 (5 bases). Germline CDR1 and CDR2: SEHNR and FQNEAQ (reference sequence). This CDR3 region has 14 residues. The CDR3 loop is CASTGRRPSTPLQF. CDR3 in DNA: TGTGCCAGCACGGGGCGGAGACCCAGTACACCCCTCCAGTTT.

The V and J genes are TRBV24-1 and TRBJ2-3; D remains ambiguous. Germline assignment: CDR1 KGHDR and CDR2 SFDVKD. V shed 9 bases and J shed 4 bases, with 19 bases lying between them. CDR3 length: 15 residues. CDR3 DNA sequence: TGTGCCACCGCCCCGACCGGACGATCCCCAGATACGCAGTATTTT. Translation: CATAPTGRSPDTQYF.

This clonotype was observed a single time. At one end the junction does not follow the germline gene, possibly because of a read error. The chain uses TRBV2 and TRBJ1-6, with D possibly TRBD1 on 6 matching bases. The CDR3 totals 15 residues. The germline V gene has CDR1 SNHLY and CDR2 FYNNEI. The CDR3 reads CASRVAGAYAYTHYF. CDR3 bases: TGTGCCAGCAGGGTGGCAGGGGCCTACGCATATACCCACTATTTT.

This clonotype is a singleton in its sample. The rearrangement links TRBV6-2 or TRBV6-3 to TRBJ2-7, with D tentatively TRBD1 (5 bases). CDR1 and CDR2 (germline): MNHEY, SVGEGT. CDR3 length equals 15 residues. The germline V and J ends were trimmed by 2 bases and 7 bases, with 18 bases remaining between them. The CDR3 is CASSYTRQSSSEQYF. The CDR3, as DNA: TGTGCCAGCAGTTACACCCGACAGAGCTCCTCGGAGCAGTACTTC.

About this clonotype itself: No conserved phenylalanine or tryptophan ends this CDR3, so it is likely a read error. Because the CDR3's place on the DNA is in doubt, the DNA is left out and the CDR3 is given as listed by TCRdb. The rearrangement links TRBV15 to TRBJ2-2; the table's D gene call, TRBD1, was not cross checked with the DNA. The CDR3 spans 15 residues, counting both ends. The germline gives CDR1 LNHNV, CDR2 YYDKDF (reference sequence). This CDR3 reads CATSRGGQGMDQPQH.

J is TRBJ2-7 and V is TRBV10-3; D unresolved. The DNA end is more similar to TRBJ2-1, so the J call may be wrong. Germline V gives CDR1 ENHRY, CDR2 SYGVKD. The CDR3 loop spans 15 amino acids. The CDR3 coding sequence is TGTGCCATCAGTGTGGTCGCGACCGGAAACAATGAGCAGTTCTTC. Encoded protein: CAISVVATGNNEQFF.

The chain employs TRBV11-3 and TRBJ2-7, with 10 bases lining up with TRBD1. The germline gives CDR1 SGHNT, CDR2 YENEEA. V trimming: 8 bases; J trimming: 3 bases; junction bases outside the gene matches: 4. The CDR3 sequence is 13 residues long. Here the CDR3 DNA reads TGTGCCAGCGGGACAGGGGATGACTACGAGCAGTACTTC. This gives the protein CASGTGDDYEQYF.

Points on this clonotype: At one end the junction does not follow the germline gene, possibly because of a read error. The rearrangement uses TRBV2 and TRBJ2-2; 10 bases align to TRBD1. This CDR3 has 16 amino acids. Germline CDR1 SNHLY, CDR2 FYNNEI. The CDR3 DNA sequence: TGTGCCAGCAGCCACCAGGGACAGGGGAACACCGGGGAGCCGGTTTTT. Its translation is CASSHQGQGNTGEPVF. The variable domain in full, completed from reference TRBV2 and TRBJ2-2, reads EPEVTQTPSHQVTQMGQEVILRCVPISNHLYFYWYRQILGQKVEFLVSFYNNEISEKSEIFDDQFSVERPDGSNFTLKIRSTKLEDSAMYFCASSHQGQGNTGEPVFGEGSRLTVL.

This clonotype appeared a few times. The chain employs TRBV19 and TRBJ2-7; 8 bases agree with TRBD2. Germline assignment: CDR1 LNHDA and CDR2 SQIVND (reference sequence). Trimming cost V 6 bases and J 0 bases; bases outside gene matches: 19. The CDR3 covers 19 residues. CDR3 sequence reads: CASSSPGASGRHTSYEQYF. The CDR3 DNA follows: TGTGCCAGTAGCAGCCCGGGGGCTAGCGGGCGTCATACCTCCTACGAGCAGTACTTC.